The rows below give T cell receptor beta chains drawn from one sample of a study of cytomegalovirus exposure and HLA in healthy donors. TCRdb's table, derived via immunoSEQ multiplex PCR, lists solely in-frame clones and lacks some. The top ten hold over 6% of the sample, which has tens of thousands of clones, around 78% seen once. Input material: PBMCs. Every receptor here comes from a man over 45 in good health and CMV-seronegative. The CDR3 runs from the conserved cysteine through the conserved F or W. Fields, in order: J gene, V gene, D gene, clone size, CDR3 DNA, CDR3 protein. A D gene is named only where the DNA matches it firmly. Only part of the rows carry a size: once, few, many, or a class if the clone is expanded.

>TRBJ1-1|TRBV5-1|TRBD1|once
TGCGCCAGCAGCTTGGAGGGGGACAGGGGCACTGAAGCTTTCTTT
CASSLEGDRGTEAFF
>TRBJ1-2|TRBV6-5|.|.
TGTGCCAGCAGTTATGCAAGCGGCGCGACCCATGGCTACACCTTC
CASSYASGATHGYTF
>TRBJ2-2|TRBV5-6|TRBD2|.
TGTGCCAGCAGCTCTCAACTAGCGGGAGGTTCCGGGGAGCTGTTTTTT
CASSSQLAGGSGELFF
>TRBJ2-2|TRBV4-2|.|.
TGTGCCAGCAGCCACAACCCAGGTGAATCGGGGGAGCTGTTTTTT
CASSHNPGESGELFF
>TRBJ2-7|TRBV2|.|.
TGTGCCAGCAGTGACAGGAGGAGCTCCTACGAGCAGTACTTC
CASSDRRSSYEQYF
>TRBJ2-2|TRBV30|.|.
TGTGCCTGGAGCGAAATCGACAGGTCCCTAACCGGGGAGCTGTTTTTT
CAWSEIDRSLTGELFF
>TRBJ2-7|TRBV12-5|.|.
TGTGCTAGTGGTTTGCACGGGGAGCAGTACTTC
CASGLHGEQYF
>TRBJ1-1|TRBV30|.|few
TGTGCCTGGAGTGCGGGACATCCCACTGAAGCTTTCTTT
CAWSAGHPTEAFF
>TRBJ1-5|TRBV6-1|.|.
TGTGCCAGCAGTAACGGGTATAGCAATCAGCCCCAGCATTTT
CASSNGYSNQPQHF
>TRBJ1-1|TRBV19|.|.
TGTGCCAGTAGTATAACAGGCGCGAACACTGAAGCTTTCTTT
CASSITGANTEAFF
>TRBJ1-1|TRBV29-1|.|.
TGCAGCGTTGACAGGATGAACACTGAAGCTTTCTTT
CSVDRMNTEAFF
>TRBJ2-2|TRBV6-4|.|.
TGTGCCAGCAGTCAATTCAGGGGTCCCGGGGAGCTGTTTTTT
CASSQFRGPGELFF
>TRBJ2-5|TRBV9|.|once
TGTGCCAGCAAGGAGGGGATCGGGGGAGAGACCCAGTACTTC
CASKEGIGGETQYF
>TRBJ2-2|TRBV25-1|.|.
TGTGCCAGCAGTGCAGTAACTAGTAACACCGGGGAGCTGTTTTTT
CASSAVTSNTGELFF
>TRBJ1-1|TRBV14|.|few
TGTGCCAGCAGGCAGACATCTAGCCTGAACACTGAAGCTTTCTTT
CASRQTSSLNTEAFF
>TRBJ1-5|TRBV4-3|TRBD1|.
TGCGCCAGCAGCCAAGGGACAGGGGGCAATCAGCCCCAGCATTTT
CASSQGTGGNQPQHF
>TRBJ2-1|TRBV10-3|TRBD2|.
TGTGCCATCAGTGAGTTTTTCGGGACTACGGGATTCTTC
CAISEFFGTTGFF
>TRBJ1-1|TRBV7-6|TRBD1|.
TGTGCCAGCAGTACAGGGGCCTTGAACACTGAAGCTTTCTTT
CASSTGALNTEAFF
>TRBJ2-2|TRBV6-5|.|few
TGTGCCAGCAGCGTGGGGACAACAGGTACCGGGGAGCTGTTTTTT
CASSVGTTGTGELFF
>TRBJ2-1|TRBV29-1|TRBD1|.
TGCAGCTCCAAGGACAGGGGGCGTCACAATGAGCAGTTCTTC
CSSKDRGRHNEQFF
>TRBJ1-1|TRBV6-5|.|few
TGTGCCAGCAGTTACGGGGCAGGCACTGAAGCTTTCTTT
CASSYGAGTEAFF
>TRBJ2-7|TRBV28|TRBD2|.
TGTGCCAACAGACTAGCGGGTGGTATGGCCTACGAGCAGTACTTC
CANRLAGGMAYEQYF
>TRBJ1-4|TRBV7-6|TRBD1|.
TGTGCCAGCAGCCCCACCGGGACAGGGGCTGTAATTTTATTTTTT
CASSPTGTGAVILFF
>TRBJ1-1|TRBV30|.|.
TGTGCCTGGGGGAGGAACACTGAAGCTTTCTTT
CAWGRNTEAFF
>TRBJ1-2|TRBV19|TRBD1|.
TGTGCCAGTAGTCCTGTCCCGGGACAGGGGATTCAGGGCTATGGCTACACCTTC
CASSPVPGQGIQGYGYTF
>TRBJ2-7|TRBV6-5|TRBD1|few
TGTGCCAGCAGAAAGGGGGCACACGAGCAGTACTTC
CASRKGAHEQYF
>TRBJ2-5|TRBV5-5|.|.
TGTGCCAGCAGCTTGTTATACCAAGAGACCCAGTACTTC
CASSLLYQETQYF
>TRBJ1-4|TRBV28|.|once
TGTGCATCATCCGGGGGGTATAGTGAAAAACTGTTTTTT
CASSGGYSEKLFF
>TRBJ1-4|TRBV30|TRBD1|.
TGTGCCTGGAGGGCAGGGGGCGCGTCTAATGAAAAACTGTTTTTT
CAWRAGGASNEKLFF
>TRBJ1-5|TRBV6-9|.|.
TGTGCCAGCAGAAGCAGGGTAAATCAGCCCCAGCATTTT
CASRSRVNQPQHF
>TRBJ1-1|TRBV28|TRBD1|.
TGTGCCAGCCGGGACAGGGTCGAATCTGAAGCTTTCTTT
CASRDRVESEAFF
>TRBJ1-1|TRBV5-5|TRBD1|few
TGTGCCAGCAGCGGGACAGTTATTATGAACACTGAAGCTTTCTTT
CASSGTVIMNTEAFF
>TRBJ1-2|TRBV6-1|.|.
TGTGCCAGCAGTGAACAGGGTACCCCTTATGGCTACACCTTC
CASSEQGTPYGYTF
>TRBJ1-1|TRBV19|TRBD1|.
TGTGCCAGTAGTATTGGGACAGGAGATATTACTGAAGCTTTCTTT
CASSIGTGDITEAFF
>TRBJ2-1|TRBV27|.|.
TGTGCCAGCAGCCCGGGACTCCGTTTTTCTGAGCAGTTCTTC
CASSPGLRFSEQFF
>TRBJ2-1|TRBV9|TRBD2|.
TGTGCCAGCAGCGTACTAGCGGGGGGGCGAAAGGGCTACAATGAGCAGTTCTTC
CASSVLAGGRKGYNEQFF
>TRBJ2-5|TRBV6-6|.|.
TGTGCCAGCAGAAACTCGGGATACCAAGAGACCCAGTACTTC
CASRNSGYQETQYF
>TRBJ2-7|TRBV2|.|few
TGTGCCAGCAGTGTGGGGGGCGAGCAGTACTTC
CASSVGGEQYF
>TRBJ2-1|TRBV6-5|.|few
TGTGCCAGCAGTTCGAATATGGGGGCCCGGGGGCAGTTCTTC
CASSSNMGARGQFF
>TRBJ2-1|TRBV6-1|TRBD2|.
TGTGCCAGCAGCCTTAGCGGGAGTACGAAAGATGAGCAGTTCTTC
CASSLSGSTKDEQFF
>TRBJ2-5|TRBV5-1|TRBD2|.
TGCGCCAGCAGCTTGACTAGCGGGGGTGTCCAAGAGACCCAGTACTTC
CASSLTSGGVQETQYF
>TRBJ2-1|TRBV14|.|.
TGTGCCAGCAGCCAAGAGAACGGGGTTAACAATGAGCAGTTCTTC
CASSQENGVNNEQFF
>TRBJ1-2|TRBV5-1|.|.
TGCGCCAGCAGCTTGGGTATTGCGGGCTACACCTTC
CASSLGIAGYTF
>TRBJ2-7|TRBV4-3|TRBD1|.
TGCGCCAGCAGCCAAGTGGCAGGGGGCTCTCGGTACGAGCAGTACTTC
CASSQVAGGSRYEQYF
>TRBJ2-7|TRBV11-3|TRBD1|.
TGTGCCAGCAGCTTAGAGACAGGGGGCTACGAGCAGTACTTC
CASSLETGGYEQYF
>TRBJ1-5|TRBV30|.|.
TGTGCCTGGAGTGTCGGAGGGTCTAATCAGCCCCAGCATTTT
CAWSVGGSNQPQHF
>TRBJ1-5|TRBV11-2|TRBD1|.
TGTGCCAGCAGCACCTCAGGGGGCAGGCAGCCCCAGCATTTT
CASSTSGGRQPQHF
>TRBJ2-7|TRBV5-1|TRBD1|.
TGCGCCAGCAGCTTGGCCGGGACAGGGGCATACGAGCAGTACTTC
CASSLAGTGAYEQYF
>TRBJ2-1|TRBV7-2|.|.
TGTGCCAGCAGCTTATCGTGGACTAACTACAATGAGCAGTTCTTC
CASSLSWTNYNEQFF
>TRBJ2-7|TRBV28|TRBD2|.
TGTGCCAGCACAAACGGGAGGGCCGGATACGAGCAGTACTTC
CASTNGRAGYEQYF
>TRBJ2-7|TRBV28|TRBD2|.
TGTGCCAGCAGAACAACCCCCATGGGGGGGAGCGAGCAGTACTTC
CASRTTPMGGSEQYF
>TRBJ1-5|TRBV6-5|.|.
TGTGCCAGCAGTAGGGGGTCTAATCAGCCCCAGCATTTT
CASSRGSNQPQHF